The source of this T cell receptor (beta chain) is a study of cytomegalovirus exposure and HLA in healthy donors. The primer mix had 60 Vbeta and 13 Jbeta primers. Assay: immunoSEQ multiplex PCR; the TCRdb copy retains only in-frame clones and omits some. The top ten clones hold more than 3% of a sample with under 130,000 clones, roughly 85% of them seen once. CDR1 and CDR2 from the germline V gene are LGHNA and YNFKEQ. CDR3 size: 16 residues. The V gene end was trimmed by 1 base and the J gene end by 5 bases; junction bases not matched to a gene: 9. J is TRBJ2-3 and V is TRBV4-2, with 7 bases lining up with TRBD2. The sequencing input was PBMCs. This clonotype originated in a woman in her forties in good health and CMV-seronegative. The CDR3 loop is CASSQGIGGGIDTQYF. The CDR3 DNA is TGTGCCAGCAGCCAAGGAATCGGGGGAGGGATAGATACGCAGTATTTT.